This note documents a single T cell receptor beta chain sequence. What it recognizes is unknown. This entry belongs to a study of Ad26.COV2.S vaccination and SARS-CoV-2 variants. Overall study: It was the COV1001 Ad26.COV2.S trial arm that included the donor.

The treatment denotes: some 20 received Ad26.COV2.S at low or high dose, single or two shots; about 5 received placebo; per-sample allocation not given. Vaccine and placebo recipients were sampled on day 63 after the first injection. Immunization relied on an Ad26 vector, which expressed Wuhan-strain SARS-CoV-2 spike. General study points: Total T cell responses were possibly underestimated by TCR breadth and depth analyses. Comparability of non-spike TCR breadth was observed across vaccine and placebo recipients.

Method: immunoSEQ multiplex PCR; TCRdb's copy keeps in-frame clones and lacks some. The sample carries some 460,000 clones, roughly nine tenths recorded once. Source: peripheral blood, taken in a trial of Ad26.COV2.S vaccine versus placebo. This clonotype was obtained from a person between 18 and 59 years old who received the Ad26.COV2.S COVID-19 vaccine or a placebo.

This chain's CDR3 is CASSQFYHGYTF. The CDR3 bases are TGTGCCAGCAGCCAATTTTACCATGGCTACACCTTC. The V call is TRBV14, the J call TRBJ1-2; D is ambiguous. Trimming left V 2 bases short and J 6 bases short, with 7 bases between. The CDR3 runs 12 residues. Germline CDR1 and CDR2: SGHDN and FVKESK.